The 10 T cell receptor beta chains listed next were all sequenced from one sample in a study of T cell repertoires in cytomegalovirus infection. The antigens of these receptors remain unknown. One entry per CDR3 protein results from TCRdb running MiXCR on the reads. Here the sample spans nearly 700,000 distinct CDR3 sequences, roughly 33% being singletons. The specimen was cultured PBMCs, collected from culture after CMV antigen stimulation. These receptors were obtained from a human donor in good health (CMV status not recorded). Some clones in this sample may be carry-over from other donors' samples.

About this clonotype itself: A read error may account for a junction end that differs from germline. The rearrangement joins TRBV12-5 to TRBJ1-3; possibly TRBD1 for D (5 bases). The CDR3 consists of 12 residues. Germline V gives CDR1 LGHNT, CDR2 FRNRAP. The CDR3 here is CASGLGGNTKYF. The CDR3, as DNA: TGTGCTAGTGGATTGGGGGGAAACACCAAATATTTT.

This CDR3 is CASSHGLYGGARDTQYF. The DNA for the CDR3 is TGTGCCAGCAGCCACGGCCTTTACGGGGGGGCGCGTGATACGCAGTATTTT. The chain uses TRBV7-6 and TRBJ2-3; TRBD2 matches at 8 bases. Per the germline V gene, CDR1 is SGHVS and CDR2 is FNYEAQ. The CDR3 has 17 residues. Trimming at V came to 5 bases and at J to 6 bases, leaving 16 bases not matched to a gene.

The genes are TRBV27 and TRBJ2-7, with TRBD1 matching 8 bases. The germline CDR1 and CDR2 sequences are MNHEY and SMNVEV (reference sequence). The CDR3 is made up of 15 amino acids. The V and J ends lost 5 bases and 4 bases, in that order; junction bases with no gene match: 10. The CDR3 loop is CASSPWAGGAYEQYF. Written as DNA, the CDR3 is TGTGCCAGCAGTCCATGGGCAGGGGGCGCATACGAGCAGTACTTC.

About this clonotype itself: A much larger clone is a single base away; this may be a read error. The chain has TRBV7-2 and TRBJ2-3; D is uncertain. Germline CDR1 is SGHTA and CDR2 is FQGNSA. Trimming took 3 bases from V and 0 from J, leaving 4 bases between them. CDR3 size: 13 residues. The CDR3: CASSFYSTDTQYF. In DNA form, the CDR3 reads TGTGCCAGCAGCTTCTATAGCACAGATACGCAGTATTTT.

This chain uses TRBV12-3 or TRBV12-4 with TRBJ1-2; 7 bases agree with TRBD1. The CDR3 runs 15 residues. With 5 bases clipped from V and 4 bases from J, the junction kept 10 bases outside the gene matches. For the CDR3, the DNA is TGTGCCAGCAGTGTTCAAAGGGGACAGAGCTATGGCTACACCTTC. Translating it yields CASSVQRGQSYGYTF.

This clonotype appeared a few times. The rearrangement links TRBV12-3 or TRBV12-4 to TRBJ1-3; a possible D gene is TRBD1 (6 bases). V was shortened by 0 bases and J by 0 bases, with 12 bases between the two germline ends. The CDR3 is 17 amino acids. CDR3 residues: CASSLAGGAFSGNTIYF. The CDR3 DNA reads TGTGCCAGCAGTTTAGCTGGGGGGGCTTTCTCTGGAAACACCATATATTTT.

The chain uses TRBV6-6 and TRBJ1-1; tentatively, D is TRBD1 (5 bases). V was pared by 6 bases and J by 10 bases, with 15 bases between. The CDR3 is 12 residues long. Per the germline V gene, CDR1 is MNHNY and CDR2 is SVGAGI (reference sequence). The CDR3 region is CASRGGLGVAFF. The CDR3 DNA follows: TGTGCCAGCAGGGGGGGGTTAGGTGTAGCTTTCTTT.

The chain combines TRBV11-2 with TRBJ2-1; no reliable D call. The V gene lost 2 bases and the J gene lost 0 bases, with 14 bases spanning the gap. The CDR3 is 17 residues long. Germline V lookup: CDR1 SGHAT, CDR2 FQNNGV. CDR3 sequence reads: CASSLPPYTASYNEQFF. The CDR3 DNA reads TGTGCCAGCAGCTTACCCCCTTACACGGCCTCCTACAATGAGCAGTTCTTC.

V and J are TRBV7-4 and TRBJ1-5; no firm D call. The CDR3 runs 14 residues. The germline gives CDR1 SGHVT, CDR2 SQSDAQ. The V end was cut by 0 bases, the J end by 8 bases, with 11 bases between. CDR3 coding DNA: TGTGCCAGCAGCTTAGCCGGCAGAGGGAAGCCCCAGCATTTT. It translates to CASSLAGRGKPQHF.

The chain links TRBV12-3 or TRBV12-4 to TRBJ1-1, with D hard to call. This CDR3 has 12 residues. V lost 7 bases and J 6 bases, leaving 12 bases between the germline ends. The CDR3 spells CASTPLVAEAFF. The DNA for the CDR3 is TGTGCCAGCACCCCACTGGTCGCTGAAGCTTTCTTT.